A selection of T cell receptor beta chains follows, all from one sample in a study of technical replicates of blood from several donors. Measured with immunoSEQ multiplex PCR; TCRdb has only the in-frame clones, and not every one. The sample shows about 70,000 clones, 85% to 95% of them seen only once. The sequenced material came from T cells isolated from PBMCs. Every receptor here comes from a human donor in good health. The CDR3 runs from the conserved cysteine through the conserved F or W. Fields, in order: V gene, D gene, clone size, J gene, CDR3 DNA, CDR3 protein. The D gene is left open where the match is weak. The listing skips clone size in some rows; elsewhere it reads once, few, many or a size class.

>TRBV27|TRBD2|once|TRBJ2-7
TGTGCCAGCAGTTTAATACTAGCGGGAGGGTACGAGCAGTACTTC
CASSLILAGGYEQYF
>TRBV29-1|TRBD1|.|TRBJ1-1
TGCAGCGCGGGACAGGCGCAGGAATTGAACACTGAAGCTTTCTTT
CSAGQAQELNTEAFF
>TRBV4-3|TRBD2|.|TRBJ2-7
TGCGCCAGCAGCCAAGATAGGCTAGCGGGAGGGAGCTCCTACGAGCAGTACTTC
CASSQDRLAGGSSYEQYF
>TRBV4-2|TRBD1|.|TRBJ2-3
TGTGCCAGCAGCAGCAGACAGGGGGCTGGCACAGATACGCAGTATTTT
CASSSRQGAGTDTQYF
>TRBV4-1|TRBD2|.|TRBJ2-7
TGCGCCAGCAGCCAAGCACTAGCGGGAGGAAAAGGGACCTACGAGCAGTACTTC
CASSQALAGGKGTYEQYF
>TRBV28|TRBD1|once|TRBJ2-7
TGTGCCAGCAGTGGGCCAAAGGACAGGTCAAATTGGGAGCAGTACTTC
CASSGPKDRSNWEQYF
>TRBV25-1|.|.|TRBJ1-4
TGTGCCAGCAGTGAATTTTTGGGGCCTAATGAAAAACTGTTTTTT
CASSEFLGPNEKLFF
>TRBV5-6|.|.|TRBJ2-7
TGTGCCAGCAGCTTGGTAGGAGCGTCCTACGAGCAGTACTTC
CASSLVGASYEQYF
>TRBV7-5|.|few|TRBJ1-1
TGTGTCAGAAACGGGACAGGAGCACCTATGAACACTGAAGCTTTCTTT
CVRNGTGAPMNTEAFF
>TRBV27|.|.|TRBJ1-5
TGTGCCAGCAGTCGTTGGGGCGGCAATCAGCCCCAGCATTTT
CASSRWGGNQPQHF
>TRBV7-8|TRBD1|.|TRBJ2-7
TGTGCCAGCAGCTATGGGACAGGGTACTACGAGCAGTACTTC
CASSYGTGYYEQYF
>TRBV5-8|.|.|TRBJ1-3
TGTGCCAGCAGCTTAAGGGGTCCCGGAAACACCATATATTTT
CASSLRGPGNTIYF
>TRBV4-1|TRBD1|.|TRBJ2-7
TGCGCCAGCAGCCCACAGGGGCAGACTCCCTACGAGCAGTACTTC
CASSPQGQTPYEQYF
>TRBV6-1|TRBD1|.|TRBJ1-2
TGTGCCAGCAGATGGCCGGGACAGCCGACGGGCTACACCTTC
CASRWPGQPTGYTF